This TCR beta chain is drawn from a study of PD-L1 blockade in urothelial cancer. Study details: The patients first took atezolizumab in the mid-2010s, receiving 1,200 mg intravenously every 3 weeks. Male sex and bladder-origin urothelial cancer characterized about 90% of the roughly 30 patients. Prior chemotherapy regimens per patient numbered 0 to 3. There were a median of about 140,000 T cells in blood samples.

Time point specified: pretreatment peripheral blood. This table comes from immunoSEQ multiplex PCR, and its TCRdb copy is limited to in-frame clones, with some not included. The sample holds roughly 120,000 clones, roughly 84% seen once. Germline V gene lookup returns CDR1 SNHLY and CDR2 FYNNEI. CDR3 length: 15 amino acids. The V segment lost 6 bases and the J segment 6 bases; nucleotides outside the gene matches: 9. Sequencing used PBMCs, obtained around atezolizumab (anti-PD-L1) treatment. The rearrangement joins TRBV2 to TRBJ2-3; 10 nucleotides match TRBD1. The source of this sequence is a man in his fifties with urothelial cancer. For the CDR3, the DNA is TGTGCCAGCAGAGAGACAGGGGGCTTGGTGGATACGCAGTATTTT. This sequence encodes CASRETGGLVDTQYF. Filled out from reference TRBV2 and TRBJ2-3, the complete variable domain reads EPEVTQTPSHQVTQMGQEVILRCVPISNHLYFYWYRQILGQKVEFLVSFYNNEISEKSEIFDDQFSVERPDGSNFTLKIRSTKLEDSAMYFCASRETGGLVDTQYFGPGTRLTVL.